This T cell receptor (beta chain) emerged from a study of spatial heterogeneity in lung cancer. As for the study in general: Alpha-chain detections were consistently fewer than beta-chain detections among the sequences. Raw sequencing reads included, on average, more than 9.5 appearances of each unique TCR and UMI combination.

Study-wide results and caveats: Compared with follow-up, resection was when ubiquitous expanded tumor TCRs appeared in blood more.

The time point was: sample taken at primary tumor resection. Whole RNA, which was extracted from tumor, nontumor lung tissue or frozen PBMC, was sequenced without any cell sorting. There were 75 or so donors, all of them untreated patients with early-stage non-small cell lung cancer. This clonotype was observed a single time. Antigen unknown. Each CDR3 protein gets one entry after TCRdb re-called the 5' RACE reads with MiXCR. The sample carries more than 80,000 distinct CDR3 sequences, less than 15% recorded once. The V gene lost 1 base and the J gene lost 11 bases, with 8 bases spanning the gap. The length of the CDR3 is 12 residues.

The TCR originated in a male donor with early-stage non-small cell lung cancer. This chain uses TRBV12-3 or TRBV12-4 with TRBJ1-4; no reliable D call. Sequencing was performed on PBMCs, taken at surgery. As DNA, the CDR3 is TGTGCCAGCAGTTTAGAGGCAGGCAAACTGTTTTTT. Its translation: CASSLEAGKLFF.